This TCR beta chain was obtained from a study of T cell responses to AZD1222 COVID-19 vaccine. Study results and limitations: After two AZD1222 doses, spike-specific TCR breadth and depth rose versus day 0.

TCRdb keeps only in-frame clones here, not all; method: immunoSEQ multiplex PCR. The sample has roughly 180,000 clones; around 90% are singletons. For this clone: Its specificity is not known.

The CDR3 is made up of 17 amino acids. Per germline, CDR1 SGDLS and CDR2 YYNGEE. V lost 7 bases to trimming and J lost 3 bases, with 26 bases between them. Sequenced material: peripheral blood, taken 28 days after the second AZD1222 dose. This clonotype was sampled from an adult who received the AZD1222 COVID-19 vaccine. This chain uses TRBV9 with TRBJ2-7; tentative D call: TRBD2 (6 bases). The CDR3 bases are TGTGCCAGCCCCAGAACCCCATCGGGACTCGCAGTCTACGAGCAGTACTTC. Translating it yields CASPRTPSGLAVYEQYF.